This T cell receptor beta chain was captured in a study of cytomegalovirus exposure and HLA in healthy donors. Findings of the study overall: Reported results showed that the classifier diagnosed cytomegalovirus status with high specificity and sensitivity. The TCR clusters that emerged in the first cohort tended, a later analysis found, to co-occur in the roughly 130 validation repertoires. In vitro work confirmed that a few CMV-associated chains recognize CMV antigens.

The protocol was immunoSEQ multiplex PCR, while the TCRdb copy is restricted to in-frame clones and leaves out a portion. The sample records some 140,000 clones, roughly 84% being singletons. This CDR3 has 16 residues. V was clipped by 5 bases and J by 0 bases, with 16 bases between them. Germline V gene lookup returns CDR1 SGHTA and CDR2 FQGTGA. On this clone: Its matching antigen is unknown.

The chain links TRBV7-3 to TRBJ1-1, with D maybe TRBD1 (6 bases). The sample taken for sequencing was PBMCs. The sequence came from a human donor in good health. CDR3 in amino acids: CASSPKNAGVNTEAFF. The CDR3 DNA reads TGTGCCAGCAGCCCCAAAAATGCAGGGGTGAACACTGAAGCTTTCTTT.